Sequencing of this T cell receptor (beta chain) was carried out in a study of T-cell memory formation after mild COVID-19 (TCRdb year 2021). At the level of the whole study: Most TCR sequence clusters were specific to one of the two donors. In two donors, T-cell clones that expanded and contracted after mild COVID-19 were followed by sequencing TCRalpha and TCRbeta repertoires longitudinally. Two young, previously healthy adult volunteers made up the cohort, one male and one female. Study-level results and caveats: The study covered only a couple of mild cases, and larger cohorts including severe cases with pre-infection samples were considered necessary. The detection of some responding clones in pre-infection memory suggests that pre-existing cross-reactive memory T cells joined the SARS-CoV-2 response. From day 15 to 85, contracting clones showed balanced CD4/CD8 phenotypes, whereas a second wave of clones that expanded from day 15 to 37 leaned towards CD4+. Contracting CD4+ clones were found mainly in CM and EM memory subsets, while CD8+ clones were enriched in EMRA. Whether the second-wave clones peaking on day 37 were SARS-CoV-2 specific was not confirmed.

Ficoll-Paque density gradient centrifugation was the method used to isolate PBMCs. The run used an Illumina NovaSeq 6000. Using 5'RACE with constant-segment primers, TCRalpha and TCRbeta cDNA libraries were constructed, with sample barcodes and unique molecular identifiers added in the process. RNA was extracted from every sample with Trizol reagent. Amplification of the libraries took two PCR steps, and the second step added a second sample barcode plus Illumina TruSeq adapters. Sequencing of libraries was performed on an Illumina NovaSeq with 2 x 150 bp paired-end reads. In the original analysis: Reads were demultiplexed and collapsed into UMI-guided consensus sequences with migec v1.2.7. Using mixcr v2.1.11, UMI consensuses were aligned to TRA and TRB V and J templates and then assembled into clonotypes. Expanded or contracted clonotypes were those called significant by both edgeR and NoisET, with noise models trained on biological replicates. edgeR calls used a false discovery rate-adjusted p below 0.01 and a log2 fold-change threshold of 1. As an exploratory analysis of dynamics, max-normalized trajectories of the 1000 most abundant clonotypes were examined with PCA combined with hierarchical clustering. Each responding clone was given a CD4 or CD8 phenotype based on the CD4+ and CD8+ repertoires, which had been sequenced separately. In-frame beta chains were kept once TCRdb had trimmed the public reads at Q25 with fastp and called clones with MiXCR. A single entry per CDR3 protein holds the most common genes and DNA from its merged rows. What appears here as the V and J calls and clone size reflects TCRdb's work, not the paper's. Counted in this sample were 470,000 or so distinct CDR3 sequences; about 20% of them appeared once. The top ten hold 9% to 15% of the sample.

This clonotype was counted between two and nine times. The antigen it binds to is not known. Per-base quality was not reported, and no clone a single base away is much larger than it. The sequencing input was PBMCs or a T cell subset sorted from them (not recorded which). The receptor's source is an adult woman who had mild COVID-19 (a few samples of this study predate the infection). The sample titles of this study are shuffled in the database, so cell type and time point are left out; the donor was told from shared clones.

The CDR3 region has the sequence CASSPPGQQYRQYF. The DNA is TGTGCCAGCAGCCCCCCGGGACAGCAGTACCGGCAGTACTTC. The chain couples TRBV3-1 to TRBJ2-7; a stretch of 7 junction bases matches TRBD1. The germline V gene (reference sequence) yields LGHDT for CDR1 and YNNKEL for CDR2. V trim: 4 bases; J trim: 9 bases; unmatched bases: 12. From its cysteine to its phenylalanine, the CDR3 spans 14 amino acids. The read is trimmed to its CDR3 DNA, 42 bases read in frame from base 1.